One and the same sample provided the 22 T cell receptor beta chains below, sequenced in a study of graft-versus-host responses after intestinal transplantation. Using immunoSEQ multiplex PCR, the repertoire was profiled, and TCRdb retains in-frame clones only, with some absent. The table has tens of thousands of clones, roughly 90% seen once. The sample in question was bone marrow, obtained 700 to 850 days after intestinal transplantation. These receptors all come from a human patient who received an intestinal transplant, so some T cells may come from the graft donor.

The chain has TRBV14 and TRBJ1-2, with 7 bases matching TRBD1. The V and J ends lost 3 bases and 5 bases, in that order; junction bases with no gene match: 9. Germline loops: CDR1 SGHDN, CDR2 FVKESK. This CDR3 is built from 15 residues. CDR3 nucleotides: TGTGCCAGCAGCCACGTTGAGGACAGGCAGTATGGCTACACCTTC. Translating gives CASSHVEDRQYGYTF. Using reference TRBV14 and TRBJ1-2 for the parts outside the CDR3, the full variable domain is EAGVTQFPSHSVIEKGQTVTLRCDPISGHDNLYWYRRVMGKEIKFLLHFVKESKQDESGMPNNRFLAERTGGTYSTLKVQPAELEDSGVYFCASSHVEDRQYGYTFGSGTRLTVV.

The chain has TRBV5-1 and TRBJ1-1; a possible D gene is TRBD1 (6 bases). This CDR3 contains 13 residues. CDR1 and CDR2 (germline): SGHRS, YFSETQ. V was trimmed by 4 bases and J by 12 bases, leaving 19 bases between them. CDR3 nucleotide sequence: TGCGCCAGCAGCCCCGGATCGGCAAGGGGGACTTTCTTT. Amino acid sequence: CASSPGSARGTFF.

V usage is TRBV11-3 and J usage is TRBJ2-1, with a weak D call TRBD2 (5 bases). CDR3 length equals 13 residues. Germline V gene sequence: CDR1 SGHNT, CDR2 YENEEA. V lost 5 bases, J lost 8 bases, and 13 bases lay in between. CDR3 DNA: TGTGCCAGCAGCCTTCCGGAGGCCGATGAGCAGTTCTTC. This translates into CASSLPEADEQFF.

V and J are TRBV2 and TRBJ2-1; D uncertain. Trimming removed 4 bases at V and 0 bases at J, with 10 bases between. The CDR3 loop spans 15 amino acids. CDR1 SNHLY and CDR2 FYNNEI come from the germline V gene. The CDR3: CASSADLSSYNEQFF. The DNA for the CDR3 is TGTGCCAGCAGTGCCGACTTAAGCTCCTACAATGAGCAGTTCTTC.

This clone was recorded a few times. The genes are TRBV14 and TRBJ2-1; D is ambiguous. Germline V gives CDR1 SGHDN, CDR2 FVKESK. V dropped 2 bases and J dropped 5 bases, with 4 bases sitting between them. The CDR3 is 12 amino acids. The CDR3 coding sequence is TGTGCCAGCAGCCAATACGACAATGAGCAGTTCTTC. Translation gives CASSQYDNEQFF.

The chain employs TRBV11-3 and TRBJ2-2; D is uncertain. The germline CDR1 and CDR2 sequences are SGHNT and YENEEA. CDR3 length: 12 amino acids. V lost 5 bases, J lost 3 bases, and 4 bases lay in between. This chain's CDR3 is CASSPDTGELFF. The CDR3 DNA reads TGTGCCAGCAGCCCGGACACCGGGGAGCTGTTTTTT.

The rearrangement links TRBV27 to TRBJ1-1, with D tentatively TRBD1 (5 bases). The V gene lost 1 base and the J gene lost 1 base, with 7 bases spanning the gap. Per germline, CDR1 MNHEY and CDR2 SMNVEV (reference sequence). The CDR3 is 14 residues long. This chain's CDR3 is CASSLFQGNTEAFF. CDR3 coding DNA: TGTGCCAGCAGTTTATTTCAGGGGAACACTGAAGCTTTCTTT.

This chain joins TRBV6-6 and TRBJ1-1; the D gene is possibly TRBD1 (6 bases). The V end was cut by 4 bases, the J end by 3 bases, with 9 bases between. Per germline, CDR1 MNHNY and CDR2 SVGAGI (reference sequence). The CDR3 spans 13 residues. CDR3 in amino acids: CASSLNRDTEAFF. CDR3 bases: TGTGCCAGCAGTTTAAACAGGGACACTGAAGCTTTCTTT.

The rearrangement links TRBV20-1 to TRBJ2-5; D unresolved. V gave up 0 bases and J gave up 4 bases, with 3 bases separating them. Germline-derived CDR1 and CDR2 are DFQATT and SNEGSKA (reference sequence). The CDR3 spans 11 residues. The CDR3 loop reads CSARDRETQYF. The CDR3 DNA reads as TGCAGTGCTAGAGATCGAGAGACCCAGTACTTC.

The chain carries TRBV5-4 and TRBJ2-7; possibly TRBD2 for D (5 bases). The CDR3 runs 14 residues. Trimming shortened V by 4 bases and J by 2 bases, and 13 bases separated the two germline ends. Germline V gene data show CDR1 as SGHNT and CDR2 as YYREEE (reference sequence). The CDR3 sequence is CASSPGGRPYEQYF. The CDR3 DNA is TGTGCCAGCAGCCCTGGCGGGCGGCCCTACGAGCAGTACTTC.

This chain connects TRBV6-6 to TRBJ1-6, with D possibly being TRBD1 (6 bases). V dropped 8 bases and J dropped 7 bases, with 15 bases sitting between them. Germline V gives CDR1 MNHNY, CDR2 SVGAGI (reference sequence). The CDR3 is 14 amino acids. CDR3 amino acids: CASGEQGYNSPLHF. The CDR3, as DNA: TGTGCCAGCGGAGAACAGGGTTACAATTCACCCCTCCACTTT.

This clone was counted once. The gene calls are TRBV20-1 and TRBJ1-2; unclear D gene. Germline CDR1 DFQATT, CDR2 SNEGSKA (reference sequence). V was cut by 0 bases and J by 7 bases, with 3 bases left in between. The CDR3 contains 10 residues. The CDR3 spells CSAREVGYTF. CDR3 DNA: TGCAGTGCTAGAGAGGTTGGCTACACCTTC.

A single count supports this clone. This rearrangement joins TRBV5-5 to TRBJ2-2, with a weak D call TRBD2 (6 bases). The germline V and J ends were trimmed by 4 bases and 4 bases, with 20 bases remaining between them. From germline, CDR1 is SGHKS and CDR2 YYEKEE (reference sequence). This CDR3 is built from 17 residues. The CDR3 coding sequence is TGTGCCAGCAGCCATTCGCGGAGGGAGTTCGTCACCGGGGAGCTGTTTTTT. Amino acids: CASSHSRREFVTGELFF.

The chain combines TRBV13 with TRBJ2-2; D ambiguous. V lost 2 bases and J 7 bases, leaving 8 bases between the germline ends. This CDR3 is 13 amino acids long. Germline V gives CDR1 PRHDT, CDR2 FYEKMQ (reference sequence). As DNA, the CDR3 is TGTGCCAGCAGCTTACTAGTAAACGGGGAGCTGTTTTTT. Translating gives CASSLLVNGELFF.

The chain recombines TRBV28 with TRBJ1-2; no firm D call. This CDR3 has 16 residues. Germline V lookup: CDR1 MDHEN, CDR2 SYDVKM. The ends were cut back, 6 bases at V and 2 bases at J, with 19 bases in the middle. The CDR3 reads CASRLSLGPTNYGYTF. The CDR3 DNA follows: TGTGCCAGCAGGCTTTCCCTGGGTCCAACGAACTATGGCTACACCTTC.

The V call is TRBV4-1, the J call TRBJ1-2, with D perhaps TRBD1 (5 bases). V was shortened by 9 bases and J by 3 bases, with 14 bases between the two germline ends. The CDR3 extends over 13 amino acids. Germline V gene sequence: CDR1 MGHRA, CDR2 YSYEKL. CDR3 nucleotide sequence: TGCGCCAGTGGACATGTTGCGGACTATGGCTACACCTTC. Its protein product is CASGHVADYGYTF.

The chain carries TRBV10-3 and TRBJ1-2; no clear D gene. The CDR3 has 15 residues. The V end lost 4 bases, the J end lost 8 bases, and 20 bases lay between the germline ends. The germline gives CDR1 ENHRY, CDR2 SYGVKD. The CDR3 DNA is TGTGCCATCAGTGCAGAGACCCCCCCGAGGCAGGGCTACACCTTC. This encodes CAISAETPPRQGYTF.

V usage is TRBV5-4 and J usage is TRBJ2-7; TRBD1 agrees at 7 bases. The V segment lost 4 bases and the J segment 3 bases; nucleotides outside the gene matches: 7. The CDR3 loop spans 14 amino acids. The germline V gene encodes CDR1 SGHNT and CDR2 YYREEE (reference sequence). CDR3 DNA sequence: TGTGCCAGCAGCAATTACAGGGGAGACTACGAGCAGTACTTC. Translating it yields CASSNYRGDYEQYF.

The rearrangement links TRBV9 to TRBJ2-1; D is undetermined. From germline, CDR1 is SGDLS and CDR2 YYNGEE. The V end was cut by 0 bases, the J end by 3 bases, with 10 bases between. The CDR3 totals 15 residues. The CDR3 loop is CASSVDGTRYNEQFF. The CDR3 DNA sequence: TGTGCCAGCAGCGTAGATGGCACCCGCTACAATGAGCAGTTCTTC.

Only one count was recorded for this clone. The chain recombines TRBV9 with TRBJ1-3; D is undetermined. The CDR3 contains 16 residues. The ends were cut back, 0 bases at V and 0 bases at J, with 10 bases in the middle. The germline gives CDR1 SGDLS, CDR2 YYNGEE. CDR3 DNA: TGTGCCAGCAGCGTAGACGAGGGCCTCTCTGGAAACACCATATATTTT. This codes for CASSVDEGLSGNTIYF.

The genes are TRBV7-9 and TRBJ2-1; unclear D gene. V lost 5 bases to trimming and J lost 7 bases, with 9 bases between them. The length of the CDR3 is 12 residues. The germline V gene encodes CDR1 SEHNR and CDR2 FQNEAQ (reference sequence). The CDR3 DNA is TGTGCCAGCAGCCAAACTAAAAATGAGCAGTTCTTC. Translating gives CASSQTKNEQFF.

V is TRBV7-2 and J is TRBJ2-1; D is unresolved. The CDR3 loop spans 15 amino acids. Trimming cost V 8 bases and J 4 bases, with 18 bases left between them. In germline, CDR1 is SGHTA, CDR2 FQGNSA. The CDR3 spells CASGLGEDGYNEQFF. Here the CDR3 DNA reads TGTGCCAGCGGGCTGGGTGAGGACGGTTACAATGAGCAGTTCTTC.